This entry lists 17 T cell receptor beta chains sequenced from one sample in a study of Ad26.COV2.S vaccination and SARS-CoV-2 variants. Documented treatment: roughly 19 received Ad26.COV2.S at low or high dose, single or two shots; roughly five received placebo; per-sample allocation not given. Specimen acquisition occurred on day 63 following the initial vaccine or placebo injection. The table came from immunoSEQ multiplex PCR; TCRdb's copy has only in-frame clones and leaves some out. The data show 350,000 to 400,000 clones, approximately 91% seen once. The source was peripheral blood, collected in a trial of Ad26.COV2.S vaccine versus placebo. Receptors were obtained from a person between 18 and 60 years old who received the Ad26.COV2.S COVID-19 vaccine or a placebo.

The V gene is TRBV7-2, the J gene TRBJ1-1, with unresolved D. Looked up from germline, CDR1 is SGHTA and CDR2 is FQGNSA. Between the trimmed V and J ends, which lost 0 bases and 0 bases, there was a span of 8 bases. This CDR3 has 15 residues. The CDR3 loop reads CASSLAAAMNTEAFF. The DNA for the CDR3 is TGTGCCAGCAGCTTAGCGGCAGCCATGAACACTGAAGCTTTCTTT.

Turning to this clone: Sequence at one end of the junction differs from germline and may be a read error. This chain connects TRBV2 to TRBJ2-1; D is possibly TRBD1 (6 bases). The V gene's germline CDR1 is SNHLY and CDR2 FYNNEI. The CDR3 runs to 19 residues. This chain's CDR3 is CASSDGPRETENRANGQFF. In DNA form, the CDR3 reads TGTGCCAGCAGTGACGGCCCAAGAGAAACAGAGAACAGGGCGAATGGGCAGTTCTTC.

This clone occurred once. This sequence joins TRBV2 and TRBJ1-2; D gene uncertain. The CDR3 has 12 amino acids. Per the germline V gene, CDR1 is SNHLY and CDR2 is FYNNEI. V shed 4 bases and J shed 6 bases, with 9 bases lying between them. The CDR3 DNA sequence: TGTGCCAGCAGTGGCGGGGTGGATGGCTACACCTTC. This codes for CASSGGVDGYTF.

A remark on this clone: This CDR3 is also generated by other DNA sequences in the sample. The rearrangement joins TRBV6-2 or TRBV6-3 to TRBJ2-7, with TRBD2 matching 10 bases. V dropped 0 bases and J dropped 2; count of bases not matched to a gene: 1. The CDR3 is 15 residues long. The germline V gene has CDR1 MNHEY and CDR2 SVGEGT. This chain's CDR3 is CASSYSTSGPYEQYF. DNA of the CDR3: TGTGCCAGCAGTTACTCGACTAGCGGGCCCTACGAGCAGTACTTC.

The V call is TRBV7-2, the J call TRBJ2-7; D gene unclear. The V gene lost 3 bases and the J gene lost 7 bases, with 16 bases spanning the gap. The germline CDR1 and CDR2 sequences are SGHTA and FQGNSA. This CDR3 region has 14 residues. CDR3 sequence (DNA): TGTGCCAGCAGCTTCAGGATAGTGACGGGTGAGCAGTACTTC. Encoded protein: CASSFRIVTGEQYF.

The chain joins TRBV5-1 to TRBJ2-2; D is ambiguous. Germline CDR1 is SGHRS and CDR2 is YFSETQ. This CDR3 region has 13 residues. Trimming pared 0 bases from V and 4 bases from J, leaving 4 bases between. The CDR3 sequence: CASSLEVTGELFF. The CDR3 DNA reads as TGCGCCAGCAGCTTGGAGGTCACCGGGGAGCTGTTTTTT.

This chain links TRBV29-1 with TRBJ1-1; TRBD1 might be the D (6 bases). This CDR3 contains 13 residues. V shed 4 bases and J shed 4 bases, with 13 bases lying between them. CDR1 and CDR2 from the germline V gene are SQVTM and ANQGSEA. The CDR3: CSVGGGEGTEAFF. CDR3 nucleotides: TGCAGCGTTGGGGGGGGCGAGGGCACTGAAGCTTTCTTT.

This chain links TRBV6-5 with TRBJ1-2, with a weak D call TRBD1 (5 bases). Germline CDR1 reads MNHEY; CDR2 reads SVGAGI. The CDR3 spans 15 residues. V lost 4 bases and J 6 bases, leaving 18 bases between the germline ends. CDR3 sequence reads: CASSSGDPGRNGYTF. The DNA for the CDR3 is TGTGCCAGCAGTTCGGGGGACCCTGGACGAAATGGCTACACCTTC.

The chain links TRBV6-5 to TRBJ1-2; a weak D match, TRBD1 (6 bases). This CDR3 is built from 13 residues. Germline V gene sequence: CDR1 MNHEY, CDR2 SVGAGI. Trimming cost V 6 bases and J 4 bases, with 12 bases left between them. The CDR3, as DNA: TGTGCCAGCAGCCCCGACAGGCCCTATGGCTACACCTTC. It translates to CASSPDRPYGYTF.

This chain connects TRBV2 to TRBJ1-2; D is unclear. Germline V gives CDR1 SNHLY, CDR2 FYNNEI. V shed 1 base and J shed 2 bases, with 8 bases lying between them. This CDR3 spans 14 amino acids. The CDR3 DNA follows: TGTGCCAGCAGTGAAGAGGACCCCAACTATGGCTACACCTTC. This translates into CASSEEDPNYGYTF.

The chain links TRBV5-4 to TRBJ1-4; D gene uncertain. V lost 0 bases and J lost 5, with 11 bases in between. Germline V lookup: CDR1 SGHNT, CDR2 YYREEE (reference sequence). CDR3 length: 15 residues. This CDR3 is CASSLVGEGNEKLFF. The DNA of the CDR3 is TGTGCCAGCAGCTTGGTCGGGGAAGGGAATGAAAAACTGTTTTTT.

This clone was detected only a few times. The rearrangement links TRBV5-1 to TRBJ1-2; D is unresolved. From germline, CDR1 is SGHRS and CDR2 YFSETQ. Trimming stripped 0 bases from V and 8 bases from J, with 14 bases between. This CDR3 has 14 residues. The CDR3 DNA follows: TGCGCCAGCAGCTTGGCCGGGAGCGGTGAAGGCTACACCTTC. Protein sequence: CASSLAGSGEGYTF.

The J gene is TRBJ1-5, the V gene TRBV7-4; D ambiguous. From germline, CDR1 is SGHVT and CDR2 SQSDAQ. The CDR3 spans 13 residues. The germline V and J ends were trimmed by 5 bases and 1 base, with 6 bases remaining between them. The CDR3 DNA reads TGTGCCAGCAGCCGGGGAAGCAATCAGCCCCAGCATTTT. Encoded protein: CASSRGSNQPQHF.

This clone was seen only a few times. The V gene is TRBV5-1, the J gene TRBJ2-7; a possible D gene is TRBD1 (6 bases). Germline V lookup: CDR1 SGHRS, CDR2 YFSETQ. Trimming took off 4 bases at V and 3 bases at J, with 14 bases between the two ends. The CDR3 has 14 residues. The CDR3 sequence: CASSAQGIGYEQYF. CDR3 in DNA: TGCGCCAGCAGCGCGCAGGGGATTGGCTACGAGCAGTACTTC.

This chain joins TRBV4-1 and TRBJ1-2, with D unresolved. The CDR3 loop spans 12 amino acids. V lost 6 bases to trimming and J lost 1 base, with 6 bases between them. Germline CDR1 reads MGHRA; CDR2 reads YSYEKL. CDR3 in DNA: TGCGCCAGCAGTGACGGTAACTATGGCTACACCTTC. Encoded protein: CASSDGNYGYTF.

This clone was counted a single time. The chain links TRBV9 to TRBJ2-2; D perhaps matches TRBD1 (5 bases). The CDR3 runs to 13 residues. Looked up from germline, CDR1 is SGDLS and CDR2 is YYNGEE. V was cut by 4 bases and J by 7 bases, with 11 bases left in between. Here the CDR3 reads CASSQWGGGELFF. CDR3 DNA: TGTGCCAGCAGCCAGTGGGGCGGCGGGGAGCTGTTTTTT.

This clone was observed once. The chain employs TRBV5-1 and TRBJ1-1, with 8 nucleotides matching TRBD1. The ends lost 1 base at V and 1 base at J; junction bases unmatched: 3. CDR3 length: 15 residues. Germline-derived CDR1 and CDR2 are SGHRS and YFSETQ. As DNA, the CDR3 is TGCGCCAGCAGCTTGAGGCAGGGGGCGAACACTGAAGCTTTCTTT. It translates to CASSLRQGANTEAFF.